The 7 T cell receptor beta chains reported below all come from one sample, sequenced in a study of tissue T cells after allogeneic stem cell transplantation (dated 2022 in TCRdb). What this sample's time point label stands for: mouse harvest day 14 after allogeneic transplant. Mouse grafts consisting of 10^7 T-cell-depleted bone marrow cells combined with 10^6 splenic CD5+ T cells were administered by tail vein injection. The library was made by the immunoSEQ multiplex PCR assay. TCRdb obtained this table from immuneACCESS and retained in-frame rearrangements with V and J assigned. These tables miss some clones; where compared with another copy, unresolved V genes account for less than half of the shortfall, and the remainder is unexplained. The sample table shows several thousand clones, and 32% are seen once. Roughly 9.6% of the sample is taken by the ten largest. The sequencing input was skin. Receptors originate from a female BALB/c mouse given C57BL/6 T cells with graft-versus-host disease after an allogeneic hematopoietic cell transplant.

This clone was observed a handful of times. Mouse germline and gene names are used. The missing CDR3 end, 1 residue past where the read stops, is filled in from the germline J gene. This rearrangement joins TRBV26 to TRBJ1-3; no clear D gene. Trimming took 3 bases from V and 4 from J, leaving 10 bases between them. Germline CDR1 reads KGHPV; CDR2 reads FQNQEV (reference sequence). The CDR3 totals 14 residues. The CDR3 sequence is CASSLMTPGNTLYF. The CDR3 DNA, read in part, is TGTGCCAGCAGTCTTATGACACCGGGAAATACGCTCTAT.

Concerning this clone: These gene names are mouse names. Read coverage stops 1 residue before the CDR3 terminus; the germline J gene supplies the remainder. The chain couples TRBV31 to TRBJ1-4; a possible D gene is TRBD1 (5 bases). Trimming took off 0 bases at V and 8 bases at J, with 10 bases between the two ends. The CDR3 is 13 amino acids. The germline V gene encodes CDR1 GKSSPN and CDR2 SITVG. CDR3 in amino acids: CAWSLWGGERLFF. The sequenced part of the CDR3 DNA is TGTGCCTGGAGTCTGTGGGGCGGGGAAAGATTATTT.

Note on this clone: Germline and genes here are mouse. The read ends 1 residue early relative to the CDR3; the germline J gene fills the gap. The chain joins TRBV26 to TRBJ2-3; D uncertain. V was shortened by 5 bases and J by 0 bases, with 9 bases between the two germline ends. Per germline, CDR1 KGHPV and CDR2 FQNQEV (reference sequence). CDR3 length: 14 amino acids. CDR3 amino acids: CASSKQPSAETLYF. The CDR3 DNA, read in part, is TGTGCCAGCAGTAAACAGCCTAGTGCAGAAACGCTGTAT.

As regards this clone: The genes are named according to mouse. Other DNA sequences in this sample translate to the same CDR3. CDR3 bases read: TGTGCCAGCAGTCTAGGACAAAACACCGGGCAGCTCTAC. Its translation is CASSLGQNTGQLY. The full CDR3 protein is CASSLGQNTGQLYF. J is TRBJ2-2 and V is TRBV26; TRBD1 might be the D (5 bases). Coverage ceases 1 residue before the CDR3 finishes, and the germline J gene fills in the end. This CDR3 region has 14 residues. Looked up from germline, CDR1 is KGHPV and CDR2 is FQNQEV (reference sequence). V lost 3 bases to trimming and J lost 1 base, with 6 bases between them.

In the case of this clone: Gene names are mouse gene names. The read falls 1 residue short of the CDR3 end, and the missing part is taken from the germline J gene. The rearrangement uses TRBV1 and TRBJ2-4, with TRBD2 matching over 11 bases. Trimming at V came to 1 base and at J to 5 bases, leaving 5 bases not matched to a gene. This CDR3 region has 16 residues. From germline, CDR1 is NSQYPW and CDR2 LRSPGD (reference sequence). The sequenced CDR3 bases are TGCACCTGCAGTGCAGCCCCCGACTGGGGGGGAAACACCTTGTAC. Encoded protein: CTCSAAPDWGGNTLY. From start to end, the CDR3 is CTCSAAPDWGGNTLYF.

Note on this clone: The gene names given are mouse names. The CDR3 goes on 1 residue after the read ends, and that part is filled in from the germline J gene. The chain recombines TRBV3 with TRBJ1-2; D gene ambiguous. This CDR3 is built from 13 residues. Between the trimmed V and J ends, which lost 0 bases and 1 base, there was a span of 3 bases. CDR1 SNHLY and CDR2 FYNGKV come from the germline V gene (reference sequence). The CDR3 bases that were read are TGTGCCAGCAGCTTAGCGGGAAACTCCGACTACACC. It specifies CASSLAGNSDYT. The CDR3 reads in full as CASSLAGNSDYTF.

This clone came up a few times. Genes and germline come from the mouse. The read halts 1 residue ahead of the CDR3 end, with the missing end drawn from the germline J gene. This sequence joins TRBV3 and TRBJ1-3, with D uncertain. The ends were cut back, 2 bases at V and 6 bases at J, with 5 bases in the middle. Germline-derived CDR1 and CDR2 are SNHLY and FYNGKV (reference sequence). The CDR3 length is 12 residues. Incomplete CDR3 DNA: TGTGCCAGCAGCTTACCTTCAAATACGCTCTAT. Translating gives CASSLPSNTLY. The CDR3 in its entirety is CASSLPSNTLYF.